The entry below gives a single TCR beta chain sequence along with its context. Its antigen is unidentified. Specified time point: 20-29 weeks after completion of therapy. Sequencing used immunoSEQ multiplex PCR; TCRdb keeps in-frame clones, though not all of them. The sample includes 1,500 to 2,000 clones, about nine tenths seen only once; the top ten take about 42%. The data were taken from a study of T cell therapy after organ transplantation. CDR3 length: 13 residues. From germline, CDR1 is SGHDT and CDR2 YYEEEE. J gave up 3 bases and V 3 bases, and 0 bases lay outside the gene matches. The chain employs TRBV5-6 and TRBJ2-7; 10 positions match TRBD2. The TCR comes from a human patient who had received a solid organ transplant and had CMV disease. Some T cells may be graft donor cells. Specimen: CD8+ T cells from blood, collected after autologous CMV-specific T cell therapy. The chain's CDR3 is CASSSSGGYEQYF. The CDR3, as DNA: TGTGCCAGCAGCTCTAGCGGGGGCTACGAGCAGTACTTC.